The sample holds one count of the clone carrying this T cell receptor beta chain. Authors' processing steps: Quantification of nucleated cells was approximated via reference gene primer amplification. The repertoire was sequenced with immunoSEQ multiplex PCR; TCRdb's copy has only in-frame clones and lacks some. For V, J and clone size, that table is used; D and trimming come from the DNA. The data contain 80,000 or so clones, about 88% of them seen just once; the ten biggest clones take up about 9.6%. This specimen comes from a study of blood T cell repertoires in COVID-19. About the study: Sites across the United States, Italy and Spain contributed samples from acute and convalescent COVID-19.

The CDR3 sequence is 13 residues long. Trimming cost V 4 bases and J 4 bases, with 9 bases left between them. Germline lookup yields CDR1 MGHRA and CDR2 YSYEKL. This sequence originates from a human donor in a cohort sampled during active COVID-19. The sample taken for sequencing was peripheral blood. The chain combines TRBV4-1 with TRBJ2-3; D call uncertain. This CDR3 reads CASSLSGADTQYF. CDR3 sequence (DNA): TGCGCCAGCAGCCTTTCAGGTGCAGATACGCAGTATTTT.